The 13 T cell receptor beta chains below come from one sample, sequenced in a study of OX40 agonist ivuxolimab in advanced cancers. TCRdb keeps only in-frame clones here, not all; method: immunoSEQ multiplex PCR. The sample has tens of thousands of clones, roughly 90% seen once. The sequences come from CD4+ or CD8+ T cells sorted from blood, collected in a trial of the OX40 agonist ivuxolimab. These receptors all stem from an adult with an advanced solid tumor such as melanoma, head and neck, liver or kidney cancer.

This chain joins TRBV27 and TRBJ2-7, with D tentatively TRBD2 (5 bases). V was shortened by 0 bases and J by 4 bases, with 10 bases between the two germline ends. The CDR3 has 14 residues. CDR1 MNHEY and CDR2 SMNVEV come from the germline V gene (reference sequence). The CDR3 loop is CASSLSGRVYEQYF. The DNA of the CDR3 is TGTGCCAGCAGTTTATCCGGGCGGGTGTACGAGCAGTACTTC.

This clone has just one count. The chain is built from TRBV4-1 and TRBJ2-7, with TRBD2 matching over 10 bases. The germline CDR1 and CDR2 sequences are MGHRA and YSYEKL. V lost 0 bases to trimming and J lost 1 base; unmatched junction nucleotides: 3. CDR3 length equals 16 residues. The CDR3 is CASSQEPGLASYEQYF. CDR3 DNA: TGCGCCAGCAGCCAAGAACCGGGACTAGCGTCCTACGAGCAGTACTTC.

A few counts support this clone. The chain employs TRBV2 and TRBJ1-5, with no clear D. Germline lookup yields CDR1 SNHLY and CDR2 FYNNEI. This CDR3 has 13 residues. V dropped 3 bases and J dropped 5 bases, with 8 bases sitting between them. The CDR3 nucleotides read TGTGCCAGCAGTGAGTCGGCCGATCAGCCCCAGCATTTT. Its translation: CASSESADQPQHF.

This chain links TRBV5-1 with TRBJ2-3, with unresolved D. The CDR3 contains 13 residues. The V gene lost 0 bases and the J gene lost 2 bases, with 4 bases spanning the gap. Germline CDR1 and CDR2: SGHRS and YFSETQ. CDR3 sequence: CASSLVDTDTQYF. In DNA form, the CDR3 reads TGCGCCAGCAGCTTGGTAGACACAGATACGCAGTATTTT.

This clone was observed a few times. The rearrangement joins TRBV19 to TRBJ2-7; 9 positions match TRBD2. The V gene's germline CDR1 is LNHDA and CDR2 SQIVND (reference sequence). CDR3 length: 15 amino acids. V shed 4 bases, J shed 3 bases, and the junction held 7 bases outside the gene matches. CDR3 residues: CASSTNSGGGYEQYF. The CDR3 coding sequence is TGTGCCAGTAGTACAAATAGCGGGGGAGGCTACGAGCAGTACTTC. Combining the CDR3 with reference TRBV19 and TRBJ2-7 gives the whole variable domain DGGITQSPKYLFRKEGQNVTLSCEQNLNHDAMYWYRQDPGQGLRLIYYSQIVNDFQKGDIAEGYSVSREKKESFPLTVTSAQKNPTAFYLCASSTNSGGGYEQYFGPGTRLTVT.

V and J are TRBV7-9 and TRBJ2-1; D is undetermined. The CDR3 totals 13 residues. V shed 7 bases and J shed 5 bases, with 12 bases lying between them. Germline V gene sequence: CDR1 SEHNR, CDR2 FQNEAQ (reference sequence). DNA of the CDR3: TGTGCCAGCACCCAGGTGGAAAACAATGAGCAGTTCTTC. Protein: CASTQVENNEQFF.

The chain employs TRBV27 and TRBJ2-2; D is ambiguous. The V gene's germline CDR1 is MNHEY and CDR2 SMNVEV (reference sequence). The CDR3 runs 15 residues. Trimming removed 2 bases at V and 2 bases at J, with 9 bases between. The CDR3 here is CASSLTLGNTGELFF. CDR3 in DNA: TGTGCCAGCAGTTTAACCCTAGGAAACACCGGGGAGCTGTTTTTT.

The CDR3 coding sequence is TGTGCCAGCAGCCAAGAACAGGGGCAAAATAATTCACCCCTCCACTTT. Translated: CASSQEQGQNNSPLHF. The chain joins TRBV4-2 to TRBJ1-6, with 7 bases fitting TRBD1. Germline CDR1 is LGHNA and CDR2 is YNFKEQ. V trimming: 0 bases; J trimming: 5 bases; junction bases outside the gene matches: 4. This CDR3 region has 16 residues.

The V gene is TRBV30, the J gene TRBJ1-4; 8 nucleotides align to TRBD1. The trim removed 5 bases at V and 0 bases at J, leaving 2 bases unmatched. CDR1 is GTSNPN and CDR2 is SVGIG in the germline V gene (reference sequence). The CDR3 extends over 14 amino acids. The CDR3 protein is CAWDRGATNEKLFF. In nucleotides, the CDR3 is TGTGCCTGGGACAGGGGAGCAACTAATGAAAAACTGTTTTTT.

The chain is built from TRBV10-1 and TRBJ2-7, with D maybe TRBD2 (5 bases). V shed 8 bases and J shed 3 bases, with 8 bases lying between them. The CDR3 runs 11 residues. Per the germline V gene, CDR1 is WNHNN and CDR2 is SYGVQD (reference sequence). For the CDR3, the DNA is TGCGCCAGCGGGAGTATCTACGAGCAGTACTTC. Its translation: CASGSIYEQYF.

Comment on this clone: At one boundary the junction diverges from the germline segment, which might be a read error. The chain uses TRBV6-4 and TRBJ2-7; 7 bases are a match to TRBD2. Germline V lookup: CDR1 MRHNA, CDR2 SNTAGT. The CDR3 extends over 12 amino acids. The CDR3 coding sequence is TGTGCCAACAGTGACTCGGGGGGCGAGCAGTACTTC. Encoded protein: CANSDSGGEQYF.

V gene TRBV6-5 combines with J gene TRBJ2-7; TRBD2 is a possible D gene (6 bases). This CDR3 region has 13 residues. Per germline, CDR1 MNHEY and CDR2 SVGAGI. Trimming removed 2 bases at V and 1 base at J, with 6 bases between. CDR3 nucleotide sequence: TGTGCCAGCAGTTACGGGGGGTCCTACGAGCAGTACTTC. Its translation: CASSYGGSYEQYF.

The V call is TRBV7-9, the J call TRBJ2-2; tentative D call: TRBD2 (6 bases). CDR3 length: 14 residues. V lost 4 bases and J 2 bases, leaving 8 bases between the germline ends. Germline CDR1 SEHNR, CDR2 FQNEAQ (reference sequence). The CDR3 region is CASSWDFNTGELFF. CDR3 nucleotide sequence: TGTGCCAGCAGCTGGGACTTTAACACCGGGGAGCTGTTTTTT.